This entry lists 13 T cell receptor beta chains sequenced from one sample in a study of blood T cell repertoires in COVID-19. The protocol was immunoSEQ multiplex PCR, while the TCRdb copy is restricted to in-frame clones and leaves out a portion. This table has about 250,000 clones, about 87% appearing once. The sample taken for sequencing was PBMCs or T cells enriched from blood (not recorded which). Receptors originate from a woman aged 45-59 years who had recovered from COVID-19.

This clone was observed a few times. V and J are TRBV4-3 and TRBJ1-3; 9 nucleotides line up with TRBD1. This CDR3 has 15 residues. The V segment lost 1 base and the J segment 2 bases; nucleotides outside the gene matches: 0. CDR1 and CDR2 from the germline V gene are LGHNA and YSLEER. CDR3 bases: TGCGCCAGCAGCCAAGGGACAGGGGCTGGAAACACCATATATTTT. This codes for CASSQGTGAGNTIYF.

The V gene is TRBV18, the J gene TRBJ1-6; no firm D call. Germline V gene lookup returns CDR1 KGHSH and CDR2 LQKENI. This CDR3 region has 17 residues. V dropped 3 bases and J dropped 8 bases, with 20 bases sitting between them. Here the CDR3 reads CASSPRQYGAEDSPLHF. CDR3 sequence (DNA): TGTGCCAGCTCACCTCGTCAGTATGGAGCCGAGGATTCACCCCTCCACTTT.

The chain recombines TRBV9 with TRBJ1-1; D remains ambiguous. CDR3 length: 13 residues. CDR1 is SGDLS and CDR2 is YYNGEE in the germline V gene. The ends were cut back, 4 bases at V and 6 bases at J, with 13 bases in the middle. The CDR3 here is CASSRSARAEAFF. Written as DNA, the CDR3 is TGTGCCAGCAGCCGATCGGCGAGGGCTGAAGCTTTCTTT.

The chain joins TRBV28 to TRBJ1-3, with D hard to call. The germline CDR1 and CDR2 sequences are MDHEN and SYDVKM. Trimming shortened V by 7 bases and J by 3 bases, and 7 bases separated the two germline ends. The CDR3 length is 12 residues. The CDR3 spells CASNTDGNTIYF. The CDR3 DNA follows: TGTGCCAGCAACACAGATGGAAACACCATATATTTT.

V usage is TRBV10-3 and J usage is TRBJ2-5; 9 bases fit TRBD1. This CDR3 spans 14 amino acids. Looked up from germline, CDR1 is ENHRY and CDR2 is SYGVKD. V dropped 6 bases and J dropped 4; count of bases not matched to a gene: 6. The DNA for the CDR3 is TGTGCCATCAGGCCGGGACAGGGAGCAGAGACCCAGTACTTC. This sequence encodes CAIRPGQGAETQYF.

V is TRBV28 and J is TRBJ1-2, with 7 bases identical to TRBD1. With 1 base clipped from V and 13 bases from J, the junction kept 12 bases outside the gene matches. Per germline, CDR1 MDHEN and CDR2 SYDVKM. The CDR3 has 14 amino acids. The CDR3 region has the DNA TGTGCCAGCAGTTTATCCCCCTCAACAGGGGTCGGCACCTTC. This sequence encodes CASSLSPSTGVGTF.

The chain links TRBV28 to TRBJ1-5; D call uncertain. The germline V gene encodes CDR1 MDHEN and CDR2 SYDVKM. The V end was cut by 8 bases, the J end by 5 bases, with 19 bases between. The CDR3 extends over 15 amino acids. CDR3 sequence: CASEPRREGDQPQHF. DNA of the CDR3: TGTGCCAGCGAACCGAGGAGGGAAGGCGATCAGCCCCAGCATTTT.

The V and J genes are TRBV20-1 and TRBJ1-1; TRBD1 is a possible D gene (5 bases). The CDR3 has 16 amino acids. Germline CDR1 is DFQATT and CDR2 is SNEGSKA (reference sequence). V gave up 3 bases and J gave up 1 base, with 18 bases separating them. CDR3 sequence: CSASMSGAPRNTEAFF. The CDR3 coding sequence is TGCAGTGCTAGTATGAGCGGGGCACCTAGGAACACTGAAGCTTTCTTT.

This clone was seen more than once but under ten times. The chain has TRBV29-1 and TRBJ2-5; TRBD1 matches 7 bases. From germline, CDR1 is SQVTM and CDR2 ANQGSEA. V was clipped by 5 bases and J by 4 bases; unmatched bases: 16. This CDR3 is built from 16 residues. The CDR3 coding sequence is TGCAGCGTTTTGTGGGTTGGCAGGGGGTTGAGAGAGACCCAGTACTTC. Its protein is CSVLWVGRGLRETQYF.

This chain joins TRBV19 and TRBJ1-2; 7 bases line up with TRBD1. The CDR3 length is 13 residues. Germline CDR1 and CDR2: LNHDA and SQIVND (reference sequence). V dropped 5 bases and J dropped 5; count of bases not matched to a gene: 5. CDR3 DNA sequence: TGTGCCAGTAGTGTACAGGGGTTGTATGGCTACACCTTC. Its protein is CASSVQGLYGYTF.

This clone was counted once. CDR3: CASSQGTGSQPQHF. Written as DNA, the CDR3 is TGCGCCAGCAGCCAAGGGACAGGGAGTCAGCCCCAGCATTTT. V is TRBV4-3 and J is TRBJ1-5; 8 nucleotides match TRBD1. The CDR3 totals 14 residues. Trimming removed 1 base from V and 6 bases from J; junction bases left unmatched: 2. CDR1 and CDR2 from the germline V gene are LGHNA and YSLEER.

The chain employs TRBV10-3 and TRBJ2-7, with TRBD2 as a possible D gene (6 bases). This CDR3 region has 14 residues. CDR1 and CDR2 from the germline V gene are ENHRY and SYGVKD. V was clipped by 4 bases and J by 4 bases, with 14 bases between them. CDR3 in amino acids: CAISAGTRFYEQYF. CDR3 sequence (DNA): TGTGCCATCAGTGCCGGGACTCGTTTTTACGAGCAGTACTTC.

This sequence joins TRBV30 and TRBJ2-2; 10 bases agree with TRBD2. V shed 7 bases and J 2 bases; nucleotides not matched to a gene: 4. The CDR3 is 14 amino acids. Germline V CDR1 and CDR2: GTSNPN, SVGIG (reference sequence). In nucleotides, the CDR3 is TGTGCCTCCAAACTAGCGGGAAACACCGGGGAGCTGTTTTTT. This sequence encodes CASKLAGNTGELFF.